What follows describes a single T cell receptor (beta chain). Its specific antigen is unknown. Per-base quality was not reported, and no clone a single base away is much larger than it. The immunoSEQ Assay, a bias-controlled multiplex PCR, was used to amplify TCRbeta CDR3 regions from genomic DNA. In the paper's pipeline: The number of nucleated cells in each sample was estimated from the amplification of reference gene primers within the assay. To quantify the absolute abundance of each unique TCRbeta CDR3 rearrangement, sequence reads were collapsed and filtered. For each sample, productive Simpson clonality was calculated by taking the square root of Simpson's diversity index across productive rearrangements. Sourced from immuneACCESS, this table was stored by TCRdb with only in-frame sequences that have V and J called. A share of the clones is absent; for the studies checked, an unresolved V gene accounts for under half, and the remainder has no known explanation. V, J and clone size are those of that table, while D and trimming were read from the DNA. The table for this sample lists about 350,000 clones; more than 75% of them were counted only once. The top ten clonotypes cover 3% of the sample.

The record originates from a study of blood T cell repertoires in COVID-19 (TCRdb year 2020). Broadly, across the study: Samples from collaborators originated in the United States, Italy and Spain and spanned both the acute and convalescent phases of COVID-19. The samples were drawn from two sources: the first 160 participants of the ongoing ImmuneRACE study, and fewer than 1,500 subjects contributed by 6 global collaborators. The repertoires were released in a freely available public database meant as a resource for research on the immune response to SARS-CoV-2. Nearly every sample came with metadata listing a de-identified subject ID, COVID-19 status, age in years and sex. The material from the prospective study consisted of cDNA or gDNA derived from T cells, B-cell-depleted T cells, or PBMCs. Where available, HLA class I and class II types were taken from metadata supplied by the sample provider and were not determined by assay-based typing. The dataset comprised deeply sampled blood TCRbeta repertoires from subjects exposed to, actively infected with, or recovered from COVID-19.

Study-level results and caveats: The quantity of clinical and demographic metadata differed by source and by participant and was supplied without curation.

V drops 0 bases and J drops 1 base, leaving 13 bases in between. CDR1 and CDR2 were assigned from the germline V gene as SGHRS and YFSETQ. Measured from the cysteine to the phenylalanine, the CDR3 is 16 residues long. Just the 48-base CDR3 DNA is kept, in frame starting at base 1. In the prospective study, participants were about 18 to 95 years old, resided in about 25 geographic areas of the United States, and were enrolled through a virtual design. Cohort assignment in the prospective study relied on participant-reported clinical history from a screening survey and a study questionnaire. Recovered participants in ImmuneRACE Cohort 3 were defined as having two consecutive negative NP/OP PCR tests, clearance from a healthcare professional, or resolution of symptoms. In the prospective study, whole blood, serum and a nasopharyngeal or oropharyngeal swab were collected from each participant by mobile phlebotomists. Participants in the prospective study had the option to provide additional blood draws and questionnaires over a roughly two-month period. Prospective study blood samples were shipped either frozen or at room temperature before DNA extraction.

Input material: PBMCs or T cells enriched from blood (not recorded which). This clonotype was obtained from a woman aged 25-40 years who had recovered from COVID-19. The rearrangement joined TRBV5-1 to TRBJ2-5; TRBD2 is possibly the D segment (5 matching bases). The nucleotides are TGCGCCAGCAGCTTGGCGGGTAGCGAACTCCAAGAGACCCAGTACTTC. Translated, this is CASSLAGSELQETQYF.